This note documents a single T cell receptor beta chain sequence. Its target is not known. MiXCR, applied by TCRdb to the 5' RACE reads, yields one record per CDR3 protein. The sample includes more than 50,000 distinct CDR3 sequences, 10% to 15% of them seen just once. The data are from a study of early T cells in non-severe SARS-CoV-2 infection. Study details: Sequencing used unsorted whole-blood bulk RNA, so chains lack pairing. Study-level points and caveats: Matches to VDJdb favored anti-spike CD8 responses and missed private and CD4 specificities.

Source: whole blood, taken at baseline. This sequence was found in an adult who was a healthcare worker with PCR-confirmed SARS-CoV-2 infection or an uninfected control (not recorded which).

This chain's CDR3 is CASTAVWGLGAETQYF. CDR3 nucleotide sequence: TGTGCCAGCACCGCAGTCTGGGGGCTCGGTGCGGAGACCCAGTACTTC. The genes are TRBV7-9 and TRBJ2-5, with D possibly being TRBD1 (6 bases). CDR1 is SEHNR and CDR2 is FQNEAQ in the germline V gene (reference sequence). The V gene lost 7 bases and the J gene lost 5 bases, with 23 bases spanning the gap. This CDR3 has 16 residues.